This T cell receptor (beta chain) was sequenced for a study of T cell responses to AZD1222 COVID-19 vaccine. The CDR3 sequence is 13 residues long. Germline V gene lookup returns CDR1 SGHNT and CDR2 YYREEE (reference sequence). V was clipped by 1 base and J by 5 bases, with 10 bases between them. The protocol was immunoSEQ multiplex PCR, while the TCRdb copy is restricted to in-frame clones and leaves out a portion. Here the sample spans 150,000 to 200,000 clones, around 89% being singletons. In this sample, this clone turned up a few times. The TCR was taken from an adult who received the MenACWY meningococcal vaccine as a control. Material: peripheral blood, obtained 28 days after the second dose of the MenACWY control vaccine. The chain recombines TRBV5-4 with TRBJ2-7; D remains unclear. This chain's CDR3 is CASSLSGSNEQYF. DNA for the CDR3: TGTGCCAGCAGCTTGTCTGGTTCGAACGAGCAGTACTTC.